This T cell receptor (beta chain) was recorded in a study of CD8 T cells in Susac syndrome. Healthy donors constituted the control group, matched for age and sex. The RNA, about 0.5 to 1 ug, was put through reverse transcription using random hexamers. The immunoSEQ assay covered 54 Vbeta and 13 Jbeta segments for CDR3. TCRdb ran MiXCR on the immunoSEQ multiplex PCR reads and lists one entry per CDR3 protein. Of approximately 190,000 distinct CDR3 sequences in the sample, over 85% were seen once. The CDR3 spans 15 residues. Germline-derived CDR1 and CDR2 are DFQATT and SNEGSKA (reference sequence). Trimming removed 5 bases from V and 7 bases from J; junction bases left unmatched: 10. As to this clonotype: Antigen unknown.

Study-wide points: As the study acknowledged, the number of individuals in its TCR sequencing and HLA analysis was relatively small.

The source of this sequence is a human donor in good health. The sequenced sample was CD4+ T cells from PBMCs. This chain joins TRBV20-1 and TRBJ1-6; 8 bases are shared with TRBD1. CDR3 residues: CSAPREDRVNSPLHF. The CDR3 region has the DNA TGCAGTGCTCCCAGGGAGGACAGGGTGAATTCACCCCTCCACTTT.